A single sample gave rise to the 12 T cell receptor beta chains below, sequenced in a study of blood T cell repertoires in COVID-19 (dated by TCRdb to about 2020). Receptors were amplified or captured by the immunoSEQ multiplex PCR assay. As stored in TCRdb, this immuneACCESS dataset retains in-frame rearrangements with V and J assigned. A fraction of the clones does not appear; measured against another copy, unresolved V genes explain less than half of the discrepancy, and the remainder lacks a known reason. This sample lists roughly 24,000 clones; under 90% were detected once. Approximately 32% of the sample rests with the top ten. What was sequenced was peripheral blood. The receptors here all came from a human donor in a cohort sampled during active COVID-19.

The gene calls are TRBV27 and TRBJ2-3; TRBD1 aligns across 7 bases. Germline CDR1 reads MNHEY; CDR2 reads SMNVEV (reference sequence). The trim removed 5 bases at V and 1 base at J, leaving 6 bases unmatched. The CDR3 consists of 15 residues. CDR3 coding DNA: TGTGCCAGCAGTATCAACAGGGGTGGCACAGATACGCAGTATTTT. Encoded protein: CASSINRGGTDTQYF.

The V call is TRBV24-1, the J call TRBJ2-1, with 8 bases lining up with TRBD2. The ends lost 10 bases at V and 4 bases at J; junction bases unmatched: 8. This CDR3 is 14 amino acids long. The V gene's germline CDR1 is KGHDR and CDR2 SFDVKD. This chain's CDR3 is CATSLPGGYNEQFF. In DNA, the CDR3 is TGTGCCACGAGTCTACCGGGAGGGTACAATGAGCAGTTCTTC.

V gene TRBV7-2 combines with J gene TRBJ2-7, with no clear D. The CDR3 length is 13 residues. Germline V gives CDR1 SGHTA, CDR2 FQGNSA. Trimming cost V 3 bases and J 5 bases, with 11 bases left between them. CDR3 nucleotide sequence: TGTGCCAGCAGCTTGCCGGTTGAAGACGAGCAGTACTTC. It encodes CASSLPVEDEQYF.

In its sample, this clone was seen a few times. V and J are TRBV7-3 and TRBJ1-2; TRBD1 matches 11 bases. Germline trimming cut 1 base from V and 3 bases from J; bases unmatched to any gene: 4. This CDR3 contains 16 residues. In germline, CDR1 is SGHTA, CDR2 FQGTGA. The CDR3 DNA reads as TGTGCCAGCAGCTTAAGTCGGACAGGGGGCGACTATGGCTACACCTTC. This sequence encodes CASSLSRTGGDYGYTF. Based on the CDR3 plus reference TRBV7-3 and TRBJ1-2, the full variable domain is GAGVSQTPSNKVTEKGKYVELRCDPISGHTALYWYRQSLGQGPEFLIYFQGTGAADDSGLPNDRFFAVRPEGSVSTLKIQRTERGDSAVYLCASSLSRTGGDYGYTFGSGTRLTVV.

This chain connects TRBV27 to TRBJ2-3; no reliable D call. The CDR3 extends over 12 amino acids. The germline V gene has CDR1 MNHEY and CDR2 SMNVEV (reference sequence). Trimming left V 3 bases short and J 4 bases short, with 5 bases between. In DNA, the CDR3 is TGTGCCAGCAGTTTGTCAGCAGATACGCAGTATTTT. Its translation is CASSLSADTQYF.

CDR3 sequence reads: CASSFGTGVVNEQFF. In DNA, the CDR3 is TGTGCCAGCAGCTTTGGGACAGGGGTTGTCAATGAGCAGTTCTTC. The rearrangement links TRBV11-3 to TRBJ2-1; TRBD1 agrees at 10 bases. V lost 3 bases, J lost 6 bases, and 5 bases stayed unmatched. The CDR3 is 15 residues long. Per germline, CDR1 SGHNT and CDR2 YENEEA.

The CDR3 DNA sequence: TGTGCCAGCAGTTACGCAGATAGGACACTTTATGGCTACACCTTC. Protein product: CASSYADRTLYGYTF. The chain employs TRBV6-5 and TRBJ1-2; D perhaps matches TRBD1 (5 bases). CDR1 and CDR2 (germline): MNHEY, SVGAGI. V was trimmed by 2 bases and J by 5 bases, leaving 15 bases between them. The length of the CDR3 is 15 residues.

The rearrangement joins TRBV12-3 or TRBV12-4 to TRBJ2-7; maybe TRBD2 (6 bases). V lost 6 bases and J 3 bases, leaving 9 bases between the germline ends. This CDR3 region has 12 residues. The CDR3 region is CASRSGFYEQYF. The CDR3 nucleotides are TGTGCCAGCAGAAGCGGGTTCTACGAGCAGTACTTC.

This chain connects TRBV4-2 to TRBJ1-2; 9 bases align to TRBD1. The CDR3 totals 14 residues. The germline CDR1 and CDR2 sequences are LGHNA and YNFKEQ. V was pared by 4 bases and J by 2 bases, with 2 bases of the junction left unmatched. This chain's CDR3 is CASSPGQGNYGYTF. DNA of the CDR3: TGTGCCAGCAGCCCTGGACAGGGGAACTATGGCTACACCTTC.

The chain combines TRBV10-2 with TRBJ1-5, with D unresolved. The germline CDR1 and CDR2 sequences are WSHSY and SAAADI. The CDR3 covers 14 residues. V dropped 3 bases and J dropped 6 bases, with 12 bases sitting between them. In DNA, the CDR3 is TGCGCCAGCAGTGATCAACAGTTGAGTCAGCCCCAGCATTTT. This sequence encodes CASSDQQLSQPQHF.

The chain uses TRBV7-9 and TRBJ2-3; 9 bases align to TRBD1. The V and J ends lost 2 bases and 5 bases, in that order; junction bases with no gene match: 8. Germline CDR1 is SEHNR and CDR2 is FQNEAQ (reference sequence). CDR3 size: 16 residues. This chain's CDR3 is CASSLRRDRAGDTQYF. CDR3 in DNA: TGTGCCAGCAGCTTAAGGAGGGACAGGGCGGGAGATACGCAGTATTTT.

The genes are TRBV12-3 or TRBV12-4 and TRBJ1-2; 8 bases match TRBD1. The CDR3 is 13 residues long. The V and J ends lost 5 bases and 4 bases, in that order; junction bases with no gene match: 3. The CDR3 DNA sequence: TGTGCCAGCAGTAGGGACAGGAGCTATGGCTACACCTTC. This codes for CASSRDRSYGYTF.